The rows below give T cell receptor beta chains drawn from one sample of a study of T cell responses to AZD1222 COVID-19 vaccine. TCRdb's copy holds only in-frame clones and misses some; the assay was immunoSEQ multiplex PCR. The table records 120,000 or so clones, around nine tenths of them present only once. The sample in question was peripheral blood, obtained on day 0 of MenACWY control vaccination. These TCRs come from an adult in good health. CDR3s include the opening cysteine and the closing phenylalanine or tryptophan. The order of the fields is D gene, J gene, V gene, clone size, CDR3 protein, CDR3 DNA. D genes are given only for firm matches. Clone size appears in some rows only: once, few, many, or a class for an expanded clone.

- | TRBJ1-3 | TRBV6-5 | - | CASSPQSSGNTIYF | TGTGCCAGCAGTCCGCAGTCGTCTGGAAACACCATATATTTT
TRBD1 | TRBJ2-5 | TRBV5-4 | - | CASSSRTGRETQYF | TGTGCCAGCAGCTCCCGGACAGGGCGAGAGACCCAGTACTTC
- | TRBJ2-7 | TRBV28 | - | CASSSSQGGSYEQYF | TGTGCCAGCAGCTCCTCACAGGGTGGATCCTACGAGCAGTACTTC
- | TRBJ2-7 | TRBV7-2 | - | CASSLVGGSTYEQYF | TGTGCCAGCAGCTTAGTAGGAGGGTCCACCTACGAGCAGTACTTC
- | TRBJ2-5 | TRBV3-1/TRBV3-2 | - | CASSQGPGKTQYF | TGTGCCAGCAGCCAAGGGCCGGGGAAGACCCAGTACTTC
- | TRBJ1-6 | TRBV25-1 | once | CASSENTPLGSPLHF | TGTGCCAGCAGTGAAAATACGCCGTTGGGATCACCCCTCCACTTT
- | TRBJ2-7 | TRBV3-1/TRBV3-2 | - | CASSLQVVEDNHYEQYF | TGTGCCAGCAGCCTCCAGGTCGTGGAGGACAATCACTACGAGCAGTACTTC
- | TRBJ1-1 | TRBV5-4 | - | CASSLVGQVPNTEAFF | TGTGCCAGCAGCTTGGTAGGTCAGGTCCCGAACACTGAAGCTTTCTTT
- | TRBJ1-2 | TRBV6-5 | - | CASSQTRQGLGGYTF | TGTGCCAGCAGCCAAACACGGCAGGGGTTGGGCGGCTACACCTTC
TRBD2 | TRBJ2-1 | TRBV7-2 | - | CASSTLAGGYNEQFF | TGTGCCAGCAGCACCCTAGCGGGAGGGTATAATGAGCAGTTCTTC
TRBD1 | TRBJ1-3 | TRBV10-3 | - | CAISDQGVSGNTIYF | TGTGCCATCAGTGATCAGGGGGTCTCTGGAAACACCATATATTTT
- | TRBJ2-3 | TRBV10-3 | - | CAILPRGADTQYF | TGTGCCATATTACCACGGGGCGCAGATACGCAGTATTTT
- | TRBJ2-1 | TRBV3-1/TRBV3-2 | once | CASSQDQGSYNEQFF | TGTGCCAGCAGCCAAGATCAAGGTTCGTACAATGAGCAGTTCTTC
- | TRBJ2-2 | TRBV7-3 | - | CASSLRTSGTTTGELFF | TGTGCCAGCAGCTTAAGGACCTCAGGGACCACCACCGGGGAGCTGTTTTTT
- | TRBJ2-1 | TRBV7-9 | - | CASPIAIYNEQFF | TGTGCCAGCCCTATCGCAATTTACAATGAGCAGTTCTTC
- | TRBJ1-1 | TRBV4-3 | - | CASSQDWMSPNTEAFF | TGCGCCAGCAGCCAAGATTGGATGAGTCCGAACACTGAAGCTTTCTTT
- | TRBJ1-1 | TRBV20-1 | - | CSATDRTLAFF | TGCAGTGCTACCGACAGGACCTTAGCTTTCTTT